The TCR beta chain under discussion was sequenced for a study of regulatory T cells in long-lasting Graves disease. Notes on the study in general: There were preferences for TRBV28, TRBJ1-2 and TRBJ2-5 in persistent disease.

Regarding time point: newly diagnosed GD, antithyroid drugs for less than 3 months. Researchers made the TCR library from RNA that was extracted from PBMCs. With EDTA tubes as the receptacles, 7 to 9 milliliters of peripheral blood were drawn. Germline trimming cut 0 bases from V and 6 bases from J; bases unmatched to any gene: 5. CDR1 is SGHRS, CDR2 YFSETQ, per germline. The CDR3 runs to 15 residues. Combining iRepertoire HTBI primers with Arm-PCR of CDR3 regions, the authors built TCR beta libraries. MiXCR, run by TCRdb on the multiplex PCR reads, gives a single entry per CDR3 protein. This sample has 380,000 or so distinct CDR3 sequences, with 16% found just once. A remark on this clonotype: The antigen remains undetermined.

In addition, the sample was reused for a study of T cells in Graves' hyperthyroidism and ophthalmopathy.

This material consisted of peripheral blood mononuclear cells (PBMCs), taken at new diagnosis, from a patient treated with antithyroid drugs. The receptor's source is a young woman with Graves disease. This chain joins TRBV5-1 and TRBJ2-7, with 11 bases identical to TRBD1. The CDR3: CASSLGGQGGREQYF. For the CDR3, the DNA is TGCGCCAGCAGCTTGGGGGGACAGGGGGGTCGCGAGCAGTACTTC. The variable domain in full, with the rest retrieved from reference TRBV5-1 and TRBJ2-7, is KAGVTQTPRYLIKTRGQQVTLSCSPISGHRSVSWYQQTPGQGLQFLFEYFSETQRNKGNFPGRFSGRQFSNSRSEMNVSTLELGDSALYLCASSLGGQGGREQYFGPGTRLTVT.